This record covers a single TCR beta chain. The antigen remains undetermined. Unmatched junction bases numbered 4, after V lost 6 bases and J lost 7 bases. CDR1 and CDR2 (germline): LGHNT, FRNRAP. The CDR3 spans 13 residues. This sample was included in a study of shared clonotypes between healthy human individuals. Study in general: Every donor yielded three CD4 naive, three CD4 memory, two CD8 naive and one CD8 memory plate.

Study-wide findings and caveats: The donor pool, a small one, limited the genetic and exposure-history diversity represented.

The method was immunoSEQ multiplex PCR; TCRdb's version includes in-frame clones alone and lacks a portion of them. The sample contains millions of clones, 95% of which appear only once. The investigators split CD4+ cells into a CD45RA+ naive subset and a CD45RA-negative memory subset. The sequence came from a man between 18 and 29 years old in good health. V usage is TRBV12-5 and J usage is TRBJ1-5; 9 positions agree with TRBD1. Sequenced input: naive CD4+ T cells sorted from blood. The subset denotes: CD45RA+ positively selected. CDR3 nucleotides: TGTGCTAGTGGGACAGGGGGAGGGCAGCCCCAGCATTTT. Translating gives CASGTGGGQPQHF.